This T cell receptor (beta chain) was identified in a study of T cell changes during pregnancy in multiple sclerosis. The CDR3 spans 16 residues. Trimming removed 2 bases from V and 0 bases from J, with 14 bases in between. Germline CDR1 is SGHRS and CDR2 is YFSETQ. Profiled with immunoSEQ multiplex PCR; TCRdb holds only in-frame clones, not every one. Among some 40,000 clones listed, around 93% were seen once. This TCR was sampled from a female donor with multiple sclerosis, enrolled in a pregnancy study. The J gene is TRBJ1-1, the V gene TRBV5-1; D might be TRBD1 (6 bases). The sequenced sample was CD4+ T cells from peripheral blood mononuclear cells, obtained in the first trimester of pregnancy. The CDR3 loop is CASSFTGIGMNTEAFF. Written as DNA, the CDR3 is TGCGCCAGCAGCTTTACAGGGATCGGTATGAACACTGAAGCTTTCTTT.